Below, 12 T cell receptor beta chains from the same sample are listed, as sequenced in a study of cytomegalovirus exposure and HLA in healthy donors. A multiplex PCR was run with 60 Vbeta primers and 13 Jbeta primers. Data came from immunoSEQ multiplex PCR; TCRdb stores just in-frame clones and leaves some out. Seen here are about 160,000 clones, roughly four fifths observed once, and the top ten hold about 2.1%. The sample comprised PBMCs. These receptors came from a woman in her late teens or twenties in good health and CMV-seronegative.

The CDR3 DNA is TGTGCCAGCAGTGAACCCCCGACAGGCCGCGATTACAATGAGCAGTTCTTC. As protein: CASSEPPTGRDYNEQFF. This sequence joins TRBV25-1 and TRBJ2-1, with D perhaps TRBD1 (6 bases). Germline CDR1 MGHDK, CDR2 SYGVNS. Trimming took 2 bases from V and 4 from J, leaving 18 bases between them. CDR3 length: 17 amino acids.

DNA of the CDR3: TGCGCCAGCAGCCACGACCCGGGTGCTGAAGCTTTCTTT. It specifies CASSHDPGAEAFF. This chain joins TRBV5-1 and TRBJ1-1, with D uncertain. Trimming removed 4 bases at V and 6 bases at J, with 13 bases between. Germline lookup yields CDR1 SGHRS and CDR2 YFSETQ. The CDR3 contains 13 residues.

The chain has TRBV6-1 and TRBJ2-7; 8 nucleotides align to TRBD1. The CDR3 covers 14 residues. Germline trimming cut 6 bases from V and 2 bases from J; bases unmatched to any gene: 6. Looked up from germline, CDR1 is MNHNS and CDR2 is SASEGT. In DNA, the CDR3 is TGTGCCAGCAGGGAACAGGGGGGTCCCTACGAGCAGTACTTC. Translated: CASREQGGPYEQYF.

The rearrangement uses TRBV5-1 and TRBJ1-3, with D perhaps TRBD1 (5 bases). CDR3 length: 13 amino acids. The V gene lost 4 bases and the J gene lost 8 bases, with 13 bases spanning the gap. Germline V CDR1 and CDR2: SGHRS, YFSETQ. For the CDR3, the DNA is TGCGCCAGCAGCCCGGGAGGGGCGGACACCATATATTTT. Its translation: CASSPGGADTIYF.

This clone has more than one count but fewer than ten. The chain links TRBV5-6 to TRBJ1-1; D gene unclear. Trimming shortened V by 4 bases and J by 4 bases, and 14 bases separated the two germline ends. Germline V gene sequence: CDR1 SGHDT, CDR2 YYEEEE. This CDR3 comprises 14 residues. The CDR3 loop reads CASSPPEIATEAFF. In DNA form, the CDR3 reads TGTGCCAGCAGCCCCCCGGAAATAGCCACTGAAGCTTTCTTT.

This sequence joins TRBV6-4 and TRBJ2-3; D perhaps matches TRBD2 (6 bases). Trimming took off 0 bases at V and 1 base at J, with 11 bases between the two ends. CDR3 length: 16 residues. Germline V lookup: CDR1 MRHNA, CDR2 SNTAGT. In DNA form, the CDR3 reads TGTGCCAGCAGTGACTCAGCGGCTAGCGGCACAGATACGCAGTATTTT. Residues: CASSDSAASGTDTQYF.

With regard to this clone: This CDR3 is also generated by other DNA sequences in the sample. The rearrangement uses TRBV7-8 and TRBJ2-7; weak D call: TRBD1 (5 bases). V was clipped by 1 base and J by 2 bases, with 9 bases between them. Germline V gene sequence: CDR1 SGHVS, CDR2 FQNEAQ. The CDR3 loop spans 14 amino acids. The CDR3, as DNA: TGTGCCAGCAGCTTAGGAGGCAGGGCCTACGAGCAGTACTTC. Translated: CASSLGGRAYEQYF.

The rearrangement uses TRBV11-2 and TRBJ2-5, with a possible D match to TRBD2 (5 bases). Trimming stripped 0 bases from V and 3 bases from J, with 11 bases between. The V gene's germline CDR1 is SGHAT and CDR2 FQNNGV. The CDR3 covers 15 residues. The CDR3: CASSLDRGQKETQYF. DNA for the CDR3: TGTGCCAGCAGCTTAGATCGAGGGCAGAAAGAGACCCAGTACTTC.

CDR3 DNA: TGTGCCAGCAGCGTTGGAGGGGTAAATGAGCAGTTCTTC. Translated, it gives CASSVGGVNEQFF. The chain joins TRBV9 to TRBJ2-1; tentatively, D is TRBD2 (6 bases). The ends were cut back, 2 bases at V and 7 bases at J, with 10 bases in the middle. The germline V gene encodes CDR1 SGDLS and CDR2 YYNGEE. CDR3 length: 13 amino acids.

The chain recombines TRBV10-3 with TRBJ2-7; D is uncertain. Germline CDR1 and CDR2: ENHRY and SYGVKD. The V end was cut by 4 bases, the J end by 3 bases, with 13 bases between. This CDR3 spans 14 amino acids. The CDR3 DNA follows: TGTGCCATCAGTGCTGGGCAGAACCTCTACGAGCAGTACTTC. The encoded protein is CAISAGQNLYEQYF.

V is TRBV2 and J is TRBJ1-3; 8 nucleotides align to TRBD1. V lost 6 bases to trimming and J lost 6 bases; unmatched junction nucleotides: 19. CDR3 length equals 18 residues. Germline assignment: CDR1 SNHLY and CDR2 FYNNEI. The chain's CDR3 is CASRKTGVDPPPLNTIYF. CDR3 sequence (DNA): TGTGCCAGCAGGAAGACAGGGGTAGATCCACCCCCACTAAACACCATATATTTT.

This clone has just one count. The rearrangement joins TRBV5-6 to TRBJ2-3, with D possibly matching TRBD2 (6 bases). Trimming shortened V by 1 base and J by 0 bases, and 9 bases separated the two germline ends. This CDR3 is built from 15 residues. Germline CDR1 is SGHDT and CDR2 is YYEEEE. The CDR3 DNA sequence: TGTGCCAGCAGCTTGAGGGCGGGAAGCACAGATACGCAGTATTTT. Protein product: CASSLRAGSTDTQYF.